The 23 T cell receptor beta chains below were found in one sample sequenced in a study of T-cell reconstitution after alpha-beta-depleted transplantation in children. Preparation of the TCRbeta library was carried out with unique molecular identifiers. TCRdb passed the PCR reads through MiXCR, listing each CDR3 protein once. This table has about 500,000 distinct CDR3 sequences, 30% to 35% appearing once. Material: PBMCs from the stem cell graft donor, obtained from the stem cell graft. All receptors come from a human donor who donated a stem cell graft to a child with aplastic anemia.

V is TRBV5-6 and J is TRBJ2-6; D gene unclear. CDR3 size: 15 residues. Per germline, CDR1 SGHDT and CDR2 YYEEEE. Trimming cost V 0 bases and J 2 bases, with 6 bases left between them. The CDR3 sequence is CASSLAMTGANVLTF. The CDR3 DNA follows: TGTGCCAGCAGCTTGGCCATGACTGGGGCCAACGTCCTGACTTTC.

This clonotype has a handful of counts. The J gene is TRBJ1-4, the V gene TRBV20-1; D unresolved. This CDR3 has 13 amino acids. The V end was cut by 3 bases, the J end by 0 bases, with 5 bases between. Looked up from germline, CDR1 is DFQATT and CDR2 is SNEGSKA (reference sequence). This CDR3 is CSASLTTNEKLFF. The CDR3 bases are TGCAGTGCTAGTCTGACAACTAATGAAAAACTGTTTTTT.

This chain links TRBV18 with TRBJ2-3; 9 nucleotides line up with TRBD2. The germline V gene encodes CDR1 KGHSH and CDR2 LQKENI. V lost 4 bases to trimming and J lost 6 bases; unmatched junction nucleotides: 5. The length of the CDR3 is 14 residues. The CDR3 spells CASSQAGGPDTQYF. The CDR3, as DNA: TGTGCCAGCTCACAGGCGGGAGGGCCCGATACGCAGTATTTT.

The chain uses TRBV9 and TRBJ2-1; TRBD2 matches at 8 bases. V lost 0 bases and J lost 14; bases outside the gene matches: 7. Germline CDR1 reads SGDLS; CDR2 reads YYNGEE. The CDR3 runs 13 residues. The CDR3 loop reads CASSVEHVGGEFF. The CDR3 DNA sequence: TGTGCCAGCAGCGTAGAGCACGTCGGGGGGGAGTTCTTC.

The rearrangement joins TRBV7-2 to TRBJ1-1, with TRBD1 as a possible D gene (5 bases). The CDR3 is 16 residues long. Germline CDR1 and CDR2: SGHTA and FQGNSA. V shed 0 bases and J shed 1 base, with 12 bases lying between them. The CDR3 DNA reads TGTGCCAGCAGCTTAGCCGCAATGAGGGGGAACACTGAAGCTTTCTTT. This translates into CASSLAAMRGNTEAFF.

This clonotype was picked up a small number of times. V usage is TRBV20-1 and J usage is TRBJ2-5; TRBD1 matches at 9 bases. Germline CDR1 DFQATT, CDR2 SNEGSKA (reference sequence). The CDR3 covers 14 residues. With V trimmed by 5 bases and J by 4 bases, 8 bases remained unmatched. The CDR3 spells CSASPGQGRETQYF. CDR3 sequence (DNA): TGCAGTGCTTCCCCGGGACAGGGACGAGAGACCCAGTACTTC.

V gene TRBV18 combines with J gene TRBJ2-3; D is possibly TRBD2 (6 bases). V gave up 2 bases and J gave up 6 bases, with 12 bases separating them. The germline V gene encodes CDR1 KGHSH and CDR2 LQKENI. The CDR3 contains 14 residues. The DNA of the CDR3 is TGTGCCAGCTCACCAGAAGATGGAGGGGATACGCAGTATTTT. It encodes CASSPEDGGDTQYF. The variable domain in full, completed from reference TRBV18 and TRBJ2-3, reads NAGVMQNPRHLVRRRGQEARLRCSPMKGHSHVYWYRQLPEEGLKFMVYLQKENIIDESGMPKERFSAEFPKEGPSILRIQQVVRGDSAAYFCASSPEDGGDTQYFGPGTRLTVL.

V is TRBV7-2 and J is TRBJ1-6; D unclear. With 1 base removed from V and 10 bases from J, the gap between germline ends came to 8 bases. The CDR3 contains 13 residues. Germline-derived CDR1 and CDR2 are SGHTA and FQGNSA. The chain's CDR3 is CASSLGRRSPLHF. The CDR3 nucleotides read TGTGCCAGCAGCTTAGGCCGCCGCTCACCCCTCCACTTT.

This clonotype was observed a few times. The V call is TRBV30, the J call TRBJ1-1; the D gene is possibly TRBD1 (6 bases). Trimming shortened V by 2 bases and J by 4 bases, and 17 bases separated the two germline ends. CDR3 size: 15 residues. Germline-derived CDR1 and CDR2 are GTSNPN and SVGIG (reference sequence). The CDR3 region is CAWSRGRGIGTEAFF. The CDR3 nucleotides are TGTGCCTGGAGTCGGGGCAGGGGAATTGGCACTGAAGCTTTCTTT. Drawing the rest from reference TRBV30 and TRBJ1-1, the complete variable domain is SQTIHQWPATLVQPVGSPLSLECTVEGTSNPNLYWYRQAAGRGLQLLFYSVGIGQISSEVPQNLSASRPQDRQFILSSKKLLLSDSGFYLCAWSRGRGIGTEAFFGQGTRLTVV.

This chain connects TRBV20-1 to TRBJ1-3; 7 positions agree with TRBD1. CDR3 size: 17 residues. Germline CDR1 reads DFQATT; CDR2 reads SNEGSKA (reference sequence). Unmatched junction bases numbered 8, after V lost 0 bases and J lost 0 bases. This CDR3 reads CSARDLRTGTSGNTIYF. The CDR3 DNA reads as TGCAGTGCTAGAGATCTAAGGACAGGCACCTCTGGAAACACCATATATTTT.

This clonotype came up a few times. The CDR3 protein is CASRGLANEQFF. The CDR3 DNA sequence: TGTGCCAGCAGAGGACTAGCAAATGAGCAGTTCTTC. The rearrangement joins TRBV6-5 to TRBJ2-1, with 8 bases fitting TRBD2. This CDR3 is 12 amino acids long. Trimming cost V 6 bases and J 7 bases; bases outside gene matches: 2. Germline-derived CDR1 and CDR2 are MNHEY and SVGAGI.

In this sample, this clonotype turned up a few times. The V and J genes are TRBV5-1 and TRBJ2-1; D unresolved. The CDR3 has 15 residues. The ends were cut back, 4 bases at V and 3 bases at J, with 14 bases in the middle. CDR1 is SGHRS, CDR2 YFSETQ, per germline. The DNA of the CDR3 is TGCGCCAGCAGCCTCAAGGTGTTGAACTACAATGAGCAGTTCTTC. It translates to CASSLKVLNYNEQFF.

This chain uses TRBV5-6 with TRBJ2-7; a possible D gene is TRBD2 (5 bases). V shed 3 bases and J shed 5 bases, with 12 bases lying between them. There are 13 residues in the CDR3. Per germline, CDR1 SGHDT and CDR2 YYEEEE. The CDR3 region has the DNA TGTGCCAGCAGCTCCGGGAACCCGAACGAGCAGTACTTC. This encodes CASSSGNPNEQYF.

This clonotype turned up a few times. The rearrangement joins TRBV10-3 to TRBJ2-6, with 13 bases identical to TRBD2. V lost 3 bases, J lost 0 bases, and 2 bases stayed unmatched. The CDR3 consists of 18 residues. Germline V gene data show CDR1 as ENHRY and CDR2 as SYGVKD. This chain's CDR3 is CAISEGLAGDSGANVLTF. The CDR3 coding sequence is TGTGCCATCAGTGAAGGACTAGCGGGGGACTCTGGGGCCAACGTCCTGACTTTC.

A few counts support this clonotype. This chain uses TRBV27 with TRBJ1-5; no definite D call. Germline CDR1 reads MNHEY; CDR2 reads SMNVEV (reference sequence). The ends were cut back, 6 bases at V and 4 bases at J, with 7 bases in the middle. The CDR3 has 12 amino acids. CDR3 DNA: TGTGCCAGCAGAAAGGAAAATCAGCCCCAGCATTTT. Translation: CASRKENQPQHF.

This clonotype turned up a few times. V gene TRBV12-3 or TRBV12-4 combines with J gene TRBJ1-2; D ambiguous. There are 14 residues in the CDR3. With 5 bases removed from V and 5 bases from J, the gap between germline ends came to 15 bases. This CDR3 is CASSQALVDYGYTF. The CDR3 bases are TGTGCCAGCAGTCAAGCCCTTGTGGATTATGGCTACACCTTC.

The V and J genes are TRBV29-1 and TRBJ2-3; tentatively, D is TRBD2 (6 bases). The V end lost 6 bases, the J end lost 4 bases, and 17 bases lay between the germline ends. The CDR3 contains 14 residues. Germline V gives CDR1 SQVTM, CDR2 ANQGSEA. The CDR3 here is CSVGVLAAADTQYF. The CDR3 bases are TGCAGCGTCGGGGTACTAGCAGCGGCAGATACGCAGTATTTT.

This clonotype was counted once. The rearrangement joins TRBV28 to TRBJ2-5, with 7 nucleotides matching TRBD1. CDR3 size: 15 residues. Germline CDR1 and CDR2: MDHEN and SYDVKM. Trimming took 5 bases from V and 5 from J; bases not matched to a gene: 11. The CDR3 reads CASSPPTGMRETQYF. In DNA, the CDR3 is TGTGCCAGCAGTCCCCCGACAGGGATGCGGGAGACCCAGTACTTC.

This clonotype was seen only once. This chain uses TRBV6-1 with TRBJ1-2; D is unresolved. Trimming took off 6 bases at V and 0 bases at J, with 17 bases between the two ends. The CDR3 extends over 16 amino acids. From germline, CDR1 is MNHNS and CDR2 SASEGT. For the CDR3, the DNA is TGTGCCAGCAGAAGCCCTCCCGGGATTTCTAACTATGGCTACACCTTC. Its translation is CASRSPPGISNYGYTF.

In its sample, this clonotype was seen a few times. This chain uses TRBV20-1 with TRBJ1-1; D not certain. Germline CDR1 is DFQATT and CDR2 is SNEGSKA (reference sequence). The CDR3 loop spans 10 amino acids. The V and J ends lost 2 bases and 10 bases respectively, with 8 bases between them. Here the CDR3 reads CSARQVGAFF. The CDR3 region has the DNA TGCAGTGCTAGACAGGTCGGAGCTTTCTTT.

The rearrangement links TRBV4-3 to TRBJ2-1, with 14 bases identical to TRBD2. CDR1 is LGHNA, CDR2 YSLEER, per germline. CDR3 size: 18 residues. Trimming removed 0 bases from V and 6 bases from J; junction bases left unmatched: 7. The CDR3 is CASSQDGWTSGRFNEQFF. CDR3 nucleotides: TGCGCCAGCAGCCAAGATGGGTGGACTAGCGGGAGGTTCAATGAGCAGTTCTTC.

Points on this clonotype: Germline is not matched at one junction end, which may reflect a read error. The chain couples TRBV15 to TRBJ2-1, with a weak D call TRBD1 (6 bases). Per the germline V gene, CDR1 is LNHNV and CDR2 is YYDKDF (reference sequence). The CDR3 sequence is 17 residues long. The DNA of the CDR3 is TGTGCCACCAGCAGAGAATATGGGACACTCTCCCACAATGAGCAGTTCTTC. Residues: CATSREYGTLSHNEQFF.

This clonotype has a handful of counts. This sequence joins TRBV7-9 and TRBJ2-1; D call uncertain. Germline assignment: CDR1 SEHNR and CDR2 FQNEAQ (reference sequence). CDR3 length equals 13 residues. With 3 bases removed from V and 6 bases from J, the gap between germline ends came to 9 bases. The CDR3 sequence: CASSFEYGNEQFF. CDR3 DNA: TGTGCCAGCAGCTTTGAGTATGGCAATGAGCAGTTCTTC.